What follows describes a single TCR beta chain. This clone's antigen is unknown. The record has no base qualities; no much larger clone is one base away. Taken with the paper, the label for treatment or condition translates to: some 20 received Ad26.COV2.S at low or high dose, single or two shots; 5 received placebo; per-sample allocation not given. Repertoires of vaccine and placebo recipients were sequenced from samples collected on day 63 after the first injection. In Cohort 1b, fewer than 30 adults aged 18-55 years were enrolled at a single site in Boston, USA, between 29 July and 7 August 2020. Ad26.COV2.S consisted of a replication-incompetent adenovirus type 26 vector by which a prefusion-stabilized SARS-CoV-2 spike protein from the original Wuhan strain was expressed. From a lookup of the germline V gene (reference sequence), CDR1 and CDR2 are SEHNR and FQNEAQ. Counted from cysteine to phenylalanine, this CDR3 has 14 amino acids. Only the CDR3 portion is preserved as DNA: 42 bases, with reading frame beginning at the first base. V has 6 bases trimmed and J has 7 bases trimmed; junction bases matching no gene number 9.

The entry originates in a study of Ad26.COV2.S vaccination and SARS-CoV-2 variants (dated by TCRdb to the early 2020s). Turning to the overall study: Vaccine-arm donors were drawn from COV1001, a multicentre, randomized, double-blind, placebo-controlled phase I-IIa trial of Ad26.COV2.S in healthy adults. Trial participants were randomized into five groups of five: low-dose or high-dose Ad26.COV2.S given once or twice, or placebo on both occasions. Ad26.COV2.S was administered intramuscularly at a dose of 5x10^10 or 1x10^11 viral particles, either as one shot or as two shots given 56 days apart. The specificity and breadth of SARS-CoV-2-reactive T cell receptors after Ad26.COV2.S vaccination were assessed by TCRbeta repertoire sequencing. Blinding of investigators to trial group allocation was maintained during experiments and outcome assessment. The TCR-sequenced set comprised approximately 32 samples: approximately 19 Ad26.COV2.S vaccine recipients, 5 placebo recipients and 8 SARS-CoV-2 convalescent individuals. General conclusions and limits of the study: After vaccination, spike-specific CD8+ and CD4+ T cell responses were reported to show substantial breadth. Comparing responses between vaccine doses or regimens was not something the study was powered to do. It was noted by the authors that total T cell responses may have been underestimated by the TCR breadth and depth analyses. Non-spike TCR breadth was comparable between vaccine and placebo recipients, consistent with the vaccine containing only spike. Spike-specific TCR breadth was higher in Ad26.COV2.S recipients than in placebo recipients (P = 0.0014).

The immunoSEQ Assay was the method used to sequence TCRbeta CDR3 regions. After extraction, genomic DNA underwent amplification by bias-controlled multiplex PCR, followed by high-throughput sequencing. The paper's data handling went like this. Collapsing and filtering of sequences were performed to quantify the absolute abundance of each unique TCRbeta CDR3 region. T cell fraction was estimated by normalizing TCRbeta template counts to usable DNA, with usable DNA measured through amplification of reference genes found in all nucleated cells. Repertoire TCRs were annotated as SARS-CoV-2-specific by exact matching of V gene, CDR3 amino acid sequence and J gene to a known reactive TCR set. The reference SARS-CoV-2 TCR set was derived from MIRA and filtered for enrichment in COVID-19-positive ImmuneCODE repertoires, a step that removed public or cross-reactive TCRs. Using the MIRA antigens, annotated TCRs were further analysed by specific ORF or by position within an ORF. Depth was the summed frequency of annotated unique rearrangements, while breadth was defined as annotated unique rearrangements over total unique productive rearrangements. Group comparisons of TCR breadth used two-sided Wilcoxon rank-sum tests. Sourced from immuneACCESS, this table was stored by TCRdb with only in-frame sequences that have V and J called. A share of the clones is absent; for the studies checked, an unresolved V gene accounts for under half, and the remainder has no known explanation. V, J and clone size reflect that table, while D and trimming were determined from the DNA. The sample has approximately 460,000 clones on record, 89% of them singletons. Together, the top ten hold approximately 1.7% of the sample.

The clonotype comes from a person between 18 and 59 years old who received the Ad26.COV2.S COVID-19 vaccine or a placebo. Sequenced material: peripheral blood, taken in a trial of Ad26.COV2.S vaccine versus placebo. The rearrangement combines TRBV7-9 with TRBJ1-1; 9 nucleotides in the junction match TRBD1. The nucleotide sequence reads as follows: TGTGCCAGCAGTCTACAGGGGGCAGGGGGTGAAGCTTTCTTT. Translated, this gives CASSLQGAGGEAFF.